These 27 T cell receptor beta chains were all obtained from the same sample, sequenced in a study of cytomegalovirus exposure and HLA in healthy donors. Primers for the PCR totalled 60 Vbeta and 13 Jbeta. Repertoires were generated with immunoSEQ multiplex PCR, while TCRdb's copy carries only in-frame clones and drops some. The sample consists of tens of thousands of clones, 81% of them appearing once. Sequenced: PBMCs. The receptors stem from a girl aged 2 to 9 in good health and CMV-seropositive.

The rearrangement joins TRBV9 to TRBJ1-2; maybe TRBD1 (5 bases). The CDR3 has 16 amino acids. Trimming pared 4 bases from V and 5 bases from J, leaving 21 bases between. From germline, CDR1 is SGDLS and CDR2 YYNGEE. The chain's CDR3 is CASSPHLGGVGYGYTF. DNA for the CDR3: TGTGCCAGCAGCCCCCACTTGGGGGGGGTCGGGTATGGCTACACCTTC.

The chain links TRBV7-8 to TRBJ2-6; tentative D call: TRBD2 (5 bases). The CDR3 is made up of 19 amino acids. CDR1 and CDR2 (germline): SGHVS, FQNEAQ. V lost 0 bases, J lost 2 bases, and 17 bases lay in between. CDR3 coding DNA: TGTGCCAGCAGCTTAGCGCGGTACGCGGGTGGGACTGGGGCCAACGTCCTGACTTTC. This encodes CASSLARYAGGTGANVLTF.

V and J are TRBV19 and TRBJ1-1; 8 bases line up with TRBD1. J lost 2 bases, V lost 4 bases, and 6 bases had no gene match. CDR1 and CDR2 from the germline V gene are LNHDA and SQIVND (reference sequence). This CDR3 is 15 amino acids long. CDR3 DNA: TGTGCCAGTAGTAACGGACAGGGTTTAAACACTGAAGCTTTCTTT. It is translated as CASSNGQGLNTEAFF.

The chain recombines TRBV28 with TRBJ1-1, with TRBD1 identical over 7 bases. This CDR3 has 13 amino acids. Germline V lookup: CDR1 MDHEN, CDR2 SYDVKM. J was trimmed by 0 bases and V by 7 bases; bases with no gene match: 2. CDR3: CASNDRVNTEAFF. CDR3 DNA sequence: TGTGCCAGCAACGACAGGGTGAACACTGAAGCTTTCTTT.

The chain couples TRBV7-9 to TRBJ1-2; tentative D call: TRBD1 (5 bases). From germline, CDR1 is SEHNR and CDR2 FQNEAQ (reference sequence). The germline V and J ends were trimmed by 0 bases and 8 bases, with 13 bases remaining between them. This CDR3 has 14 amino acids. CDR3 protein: CASSLAQFDSGYTF. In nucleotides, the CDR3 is TGTGCCAGCAGCTTAGCGCAGTTTGACAGCGGCTACACCTTC. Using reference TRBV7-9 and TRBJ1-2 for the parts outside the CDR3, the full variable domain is DTGVSQNPRHKITKRGQNVTFRCDPISEHNRLYWYRQTLGQGPEFLTYFQNEAQLEKSRLLSDRFSAERPKGSFSTLEIQRTEQGDSAMYLCASSLAQFDSGYTFGSGTRLTVV.

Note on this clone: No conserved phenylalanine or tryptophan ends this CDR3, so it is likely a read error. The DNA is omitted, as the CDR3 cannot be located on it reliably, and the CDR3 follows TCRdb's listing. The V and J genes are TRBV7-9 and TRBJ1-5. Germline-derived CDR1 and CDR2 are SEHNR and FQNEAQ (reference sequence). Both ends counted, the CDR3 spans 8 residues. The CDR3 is CASSLEGV.

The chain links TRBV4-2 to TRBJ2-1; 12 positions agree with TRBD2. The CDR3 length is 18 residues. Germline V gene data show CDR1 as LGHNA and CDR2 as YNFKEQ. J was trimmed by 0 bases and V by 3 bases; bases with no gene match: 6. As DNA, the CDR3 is TGTGCCAGCAGCCATGTAACTAGCGGGGGGAGCTCCTACAATGAGCAGTTCTTC. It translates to CASSHVTSGGSSYNEQFF.

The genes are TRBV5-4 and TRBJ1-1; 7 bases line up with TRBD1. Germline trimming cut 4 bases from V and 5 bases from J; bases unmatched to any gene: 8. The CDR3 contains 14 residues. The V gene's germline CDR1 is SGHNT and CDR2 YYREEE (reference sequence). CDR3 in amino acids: CASSRRGWGTEAFF. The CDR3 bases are TGTGCCAGCAGCCGCAGGGGGTGGGGAACTGAAGCTTTCTTT.

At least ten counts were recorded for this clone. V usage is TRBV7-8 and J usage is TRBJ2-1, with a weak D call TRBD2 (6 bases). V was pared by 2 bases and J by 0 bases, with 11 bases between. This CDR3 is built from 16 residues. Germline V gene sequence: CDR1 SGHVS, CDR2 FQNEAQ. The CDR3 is CASSLREQSSYNEQFF. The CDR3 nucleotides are TGTGCCAGCAGCTTACGGGAGCAGAGCTCCTACAATGAGCAGTTCTTC.

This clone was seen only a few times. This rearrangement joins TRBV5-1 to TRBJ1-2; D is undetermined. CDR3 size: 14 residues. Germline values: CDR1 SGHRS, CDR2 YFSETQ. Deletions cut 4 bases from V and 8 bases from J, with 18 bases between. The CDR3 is CASSPDAGLEGYTF. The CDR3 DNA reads TGCGCCAGCAGCCCGGACGCGGGCCTTGAGGGCTACACCTTC.

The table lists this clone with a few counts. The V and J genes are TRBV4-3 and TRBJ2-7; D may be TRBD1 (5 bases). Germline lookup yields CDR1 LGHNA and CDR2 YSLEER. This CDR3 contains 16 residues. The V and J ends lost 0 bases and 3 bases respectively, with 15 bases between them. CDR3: CASSQDPVGQGYEQYF. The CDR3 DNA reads TGCGCCAGCAGCCAAGATCCGGTGGGGCAGGGCTACGAGCAGTACTTC.

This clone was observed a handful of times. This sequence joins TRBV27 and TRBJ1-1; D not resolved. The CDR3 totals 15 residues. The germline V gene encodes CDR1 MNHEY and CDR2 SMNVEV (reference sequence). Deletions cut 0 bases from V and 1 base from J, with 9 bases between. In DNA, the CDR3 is TGTGCCAGCAGTTTATCGCCCACACCGAACACTGAAGCTTTCTTT. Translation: CASSLSPTPNTEAFF.

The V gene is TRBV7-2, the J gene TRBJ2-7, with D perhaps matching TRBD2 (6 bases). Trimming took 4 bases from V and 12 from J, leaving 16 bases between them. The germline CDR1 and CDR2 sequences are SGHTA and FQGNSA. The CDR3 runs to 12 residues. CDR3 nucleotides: TGTGCCAGCAGCTCCCGGGGGTCTAGCCTGTACTTC. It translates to CASSSRGSSLYF.

CDR3 in DNA: TGTGCCAGCAGTGAGCAGTCCCAAGAGACCCAGTACTTC. Its protein is CASSEQSQETQYF. The chain has TRBV2 and TRBJ2-5; no clear D. Germline CDR1 and CDR2: SNHLY and FYNNEI. The CDR3 runs 13 residues. The V end was cut by 3 bases, the J end by 1 base, with 6 bases between.

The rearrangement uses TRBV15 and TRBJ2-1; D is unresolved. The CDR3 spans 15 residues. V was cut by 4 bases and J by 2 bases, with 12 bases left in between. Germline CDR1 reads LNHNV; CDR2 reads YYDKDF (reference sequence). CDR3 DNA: TGTGCCACCAGCACTGTCGGAGACGCCTACAATGAGCAGTTCTTC. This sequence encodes CATSTVGDAYNEQFF.

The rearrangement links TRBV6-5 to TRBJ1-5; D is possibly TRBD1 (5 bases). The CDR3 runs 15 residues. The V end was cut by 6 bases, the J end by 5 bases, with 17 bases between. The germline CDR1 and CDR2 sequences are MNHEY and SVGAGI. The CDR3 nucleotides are TGTGCCAGCAGGTTAGGCGGGGCCGCCGATCAGCCCCAGCATTTT. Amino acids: CASRLGGAADQPQHF.

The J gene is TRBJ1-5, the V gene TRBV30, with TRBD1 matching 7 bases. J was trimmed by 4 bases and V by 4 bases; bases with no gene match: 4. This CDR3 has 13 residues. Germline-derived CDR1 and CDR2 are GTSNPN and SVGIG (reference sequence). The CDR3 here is CAWTGGRNQPQHF. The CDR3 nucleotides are TGTGCCTGGACAGGGGGAAGGAATCAGCCCCAGCATTTT.

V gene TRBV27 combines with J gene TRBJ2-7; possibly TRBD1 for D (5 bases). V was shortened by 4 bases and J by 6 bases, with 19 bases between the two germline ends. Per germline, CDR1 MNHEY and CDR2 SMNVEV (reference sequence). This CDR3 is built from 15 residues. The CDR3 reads CASSSPGFYGSEQYF. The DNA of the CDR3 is TGTGCCAGCAGTTCACCAGGGTTTTACGGTTCCGAGCAGTACTTC.

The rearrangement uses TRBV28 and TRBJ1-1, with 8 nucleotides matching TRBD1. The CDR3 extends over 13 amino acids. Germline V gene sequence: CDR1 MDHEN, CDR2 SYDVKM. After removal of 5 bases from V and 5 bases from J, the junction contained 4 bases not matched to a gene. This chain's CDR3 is CASSGQGFTEAFF. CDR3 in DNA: TGTGCCAGCAGTGGACAGGGTTTTACTGAAGCTTTCTTT.

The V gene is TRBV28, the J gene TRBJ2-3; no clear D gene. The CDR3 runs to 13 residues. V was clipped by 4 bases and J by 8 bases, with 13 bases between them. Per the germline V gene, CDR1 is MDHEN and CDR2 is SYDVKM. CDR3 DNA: TGTGCCAGCAGTTCCTTTTCCCTCTTTACGCAGTATTTT. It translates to CASSSFSLFTQYF.

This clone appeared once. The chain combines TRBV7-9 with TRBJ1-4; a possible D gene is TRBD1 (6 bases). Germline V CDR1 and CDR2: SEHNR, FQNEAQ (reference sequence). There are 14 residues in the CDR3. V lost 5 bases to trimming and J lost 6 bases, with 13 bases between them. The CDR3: CASSLWDKDEKLFF. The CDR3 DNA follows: TGTGCCAGCAGCCTTTGGGACAAGGATGAAAAACTGTTTTTT.

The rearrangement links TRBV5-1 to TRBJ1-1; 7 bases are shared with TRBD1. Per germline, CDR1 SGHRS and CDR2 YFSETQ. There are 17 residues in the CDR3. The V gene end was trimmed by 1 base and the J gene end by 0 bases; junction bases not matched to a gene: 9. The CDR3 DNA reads TGCGCCAGCAGCTTGTACGGGACAGATATTTTGAACACTGAAGCTTTCTTT. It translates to CASSLYGTDILNTEAFF.

CDR3 DNA: TGTGCCAGCAGCTTAGTGGGACAGGGTTGGGAGACCCAGTACTTC. This sequence encodes CASSLVGQGWETQYF. This chain links TRBV7-2 with TRBJ2-5, with 9 bases matching TRBD1. V shed 1 base and J 5 bases; nucleotides not matched to a gene: 5. Per germline, CDR1 SGHTA and CDR2 FQGNSA. The CDR3 is 15 amino acids.

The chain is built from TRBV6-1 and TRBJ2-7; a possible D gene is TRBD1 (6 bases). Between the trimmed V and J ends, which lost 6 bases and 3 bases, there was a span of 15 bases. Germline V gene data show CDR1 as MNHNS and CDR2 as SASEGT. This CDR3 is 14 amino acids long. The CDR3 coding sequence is TGTGCCAGCAGCCCCGGGACATCCTACTACGAGCAGTACTTC. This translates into CASSPGTSYYEQYF.

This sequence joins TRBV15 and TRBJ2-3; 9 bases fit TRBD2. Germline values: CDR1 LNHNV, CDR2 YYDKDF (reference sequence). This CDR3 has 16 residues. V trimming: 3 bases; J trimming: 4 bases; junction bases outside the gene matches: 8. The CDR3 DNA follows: TGTGCCACCAGCAGTCCGGTAGCGGGAGCGTCAGATACGCAGTATTTT. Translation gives CATSSPVAGASDTQYF.

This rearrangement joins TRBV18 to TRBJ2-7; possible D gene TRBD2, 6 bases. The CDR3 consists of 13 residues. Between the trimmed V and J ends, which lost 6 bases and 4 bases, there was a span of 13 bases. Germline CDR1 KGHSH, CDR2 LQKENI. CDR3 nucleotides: TGTGCCAGCTCCCGGGACTGGAATTACGAGCAGTACTTC. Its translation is CASSRDWNYEQYF.

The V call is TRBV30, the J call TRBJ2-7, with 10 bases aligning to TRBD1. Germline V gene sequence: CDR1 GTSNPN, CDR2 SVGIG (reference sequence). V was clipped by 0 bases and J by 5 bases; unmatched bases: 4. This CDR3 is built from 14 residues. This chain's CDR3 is CAWSVGTGADEQYF. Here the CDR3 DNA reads TGTGCCTGGAGTGTCGGGACAGGGGCCGACGAGCAGTACTTC.